This T cell receptor (beta chain) derives from a study of cytomegalovirus exposure and HLA in healthy donors. Looking at the study overall: A prior study identified 120 million or so unique TCR beta sequences from 150 million to 200 million T cells. Study-wide results and limits: CMV serostatus stood as the only immune exposure information on hand. Exclusion applied to some V segments, including TRBV6-2 and TRBV6-3, as they were indistinguishable.

The CDR3 covers 14 residues. Trimming took off 2 bases at V and 4 bases at J, with 11 bases between the two ends. The V gene's germline CDR1 is LNHDA and CDR2 SQIVND (reference sequence). All donors participated as healthy donors of bone marrow. Notes on this clone: Its matching antigen is unknown.

Use of 60 Vbeta and 13 Jbeta primers characterized the PCR. Data came from immunoSEQ multiplex PCR; TCRdb stores just in-frame clones and leaves some out. The table includes about 93,000 clones, over 55% detected once. V is TRBV19 and J is TRBJ1-2; D gene ambiguous. This receptor was identified in a boy between 10 and 17 years old in good health and CMV-seropositive. Sequencing was done on a sample of PBMCs. The CDR3 protein is CASSIPGFGYGYTF. The CDR3 DNA is TGTGCCAGTAGTATACCGGGATTCGGCTATGGCTACACCTTC. Full variable domain (rest looked up from reference TRBV19 and TRBJ1-2): DGGITQSPKYLFRKEGQNVTLSCEQNLNHDAMYWYRQDPGQGLRLIYYSQIVNDFQKGDIAEGYSVSREKKESFPLTVTSAQKNPTAFYLCASSIPGFGYGYTFGSGTRLTVV.